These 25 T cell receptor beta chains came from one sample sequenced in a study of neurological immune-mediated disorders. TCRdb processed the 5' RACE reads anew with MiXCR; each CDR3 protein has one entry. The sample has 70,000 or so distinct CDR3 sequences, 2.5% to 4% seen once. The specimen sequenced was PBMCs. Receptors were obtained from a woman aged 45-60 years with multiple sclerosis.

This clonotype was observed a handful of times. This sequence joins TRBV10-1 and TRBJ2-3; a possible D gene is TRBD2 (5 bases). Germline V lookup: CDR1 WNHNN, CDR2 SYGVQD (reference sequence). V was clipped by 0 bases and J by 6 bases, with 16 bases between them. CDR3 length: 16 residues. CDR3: CASSESMSSLGDTQYF. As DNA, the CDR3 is TGCGCCAGCAGTGAGTCGATGTCTAGCCTCGGCGATACGCAGTATTTT.

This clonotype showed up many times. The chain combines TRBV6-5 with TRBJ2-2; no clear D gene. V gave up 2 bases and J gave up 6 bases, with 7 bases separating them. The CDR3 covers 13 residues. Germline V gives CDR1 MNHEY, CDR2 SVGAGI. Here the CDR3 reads CASSYISSGELFF. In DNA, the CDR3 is TGTGCCAGCAGTTACATCTCCTCCGGGGAGCTGTTTTTT.

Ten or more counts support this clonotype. The CDR3 loop is CASSLEGMPMGITF. In DNA, the CDR3 is TGTGCCAGCAGTTTAGAGGGGATGCCGATGGGTATCACCTTC. The chain combines TRBV28 with TRBJ1-2, with D possibly TRBD1 on 5 matching bases. The CDR3 covers 14 residues. The germline V gene has CDR1 MDHEN and CDR2 SYDVKM. Trimming took off 2 bases at V and 13 bases at J, with 20 bases between the two ends.

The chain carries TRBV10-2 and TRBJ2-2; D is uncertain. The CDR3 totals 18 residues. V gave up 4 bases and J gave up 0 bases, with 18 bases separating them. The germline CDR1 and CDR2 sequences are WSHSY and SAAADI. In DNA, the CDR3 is TGCGCCAGCAGTGTAAAAGACACCTTGGGGACGAACACCGGGGAGCTGTTTTTT. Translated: CASSVKDTLGTNTGELFF.

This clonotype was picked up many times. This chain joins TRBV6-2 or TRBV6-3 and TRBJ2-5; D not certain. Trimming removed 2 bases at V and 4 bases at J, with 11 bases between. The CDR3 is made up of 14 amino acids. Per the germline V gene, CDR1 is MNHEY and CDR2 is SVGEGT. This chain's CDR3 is CASSYGATGETQYF. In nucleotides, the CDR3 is TGTGCCAGCAGTTACGGAGCGACGGGAGAGACCCAGTACTTC.

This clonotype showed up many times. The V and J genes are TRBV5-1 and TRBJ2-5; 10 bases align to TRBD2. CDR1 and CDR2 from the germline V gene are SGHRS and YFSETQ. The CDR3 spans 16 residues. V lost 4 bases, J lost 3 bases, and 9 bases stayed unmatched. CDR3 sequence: CASSRTSGAIEETQYF. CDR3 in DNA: TGCGCCAGCAGCCGTACTAGCGGGGCCATTGAAGAGACCCAGTACTTC.

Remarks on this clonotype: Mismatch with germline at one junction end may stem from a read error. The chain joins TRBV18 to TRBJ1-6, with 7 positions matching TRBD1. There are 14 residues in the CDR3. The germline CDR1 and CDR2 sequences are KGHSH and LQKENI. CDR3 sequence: CANSPRQGSSPLHF. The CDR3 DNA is TGTGCCAACTCACCACGACAGGGAAGTTCACCCCTCCACTTT.

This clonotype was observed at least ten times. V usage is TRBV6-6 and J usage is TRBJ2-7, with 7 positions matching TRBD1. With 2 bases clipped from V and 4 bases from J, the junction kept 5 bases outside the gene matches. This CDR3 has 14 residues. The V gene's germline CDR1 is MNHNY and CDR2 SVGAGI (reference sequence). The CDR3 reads CASSYRGTAYEQYV. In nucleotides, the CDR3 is TGTGCCAGCAGTTACAGAGGGACAGCTTACGAGCAGTACGTC.

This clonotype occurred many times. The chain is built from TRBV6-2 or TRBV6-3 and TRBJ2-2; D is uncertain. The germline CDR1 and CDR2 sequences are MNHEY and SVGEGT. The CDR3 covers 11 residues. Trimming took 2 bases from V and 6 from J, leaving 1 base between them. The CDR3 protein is CASSYPGELFF. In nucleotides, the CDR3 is TGTGCCAGCAGTTACCCCGGGGAGCTGTTTTTT.

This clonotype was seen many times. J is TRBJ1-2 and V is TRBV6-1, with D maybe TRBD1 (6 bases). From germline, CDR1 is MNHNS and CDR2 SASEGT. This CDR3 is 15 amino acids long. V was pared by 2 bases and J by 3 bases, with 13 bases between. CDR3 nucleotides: TGTGCCAGCAGTGAACGGCCCGGGGGCGACTATGGCTACACCTTC. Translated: CASSERPGGDYGYTF.

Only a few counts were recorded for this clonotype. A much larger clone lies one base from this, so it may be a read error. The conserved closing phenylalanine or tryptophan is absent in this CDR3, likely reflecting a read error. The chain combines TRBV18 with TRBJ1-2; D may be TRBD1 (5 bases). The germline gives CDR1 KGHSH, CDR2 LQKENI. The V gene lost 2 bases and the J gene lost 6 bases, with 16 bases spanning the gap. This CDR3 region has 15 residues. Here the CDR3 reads CASSPSATERDGYTC. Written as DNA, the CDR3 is TGTGCCAGCTCACCATCGGCGACAGAAAGAGATGGCTACACCTGC.

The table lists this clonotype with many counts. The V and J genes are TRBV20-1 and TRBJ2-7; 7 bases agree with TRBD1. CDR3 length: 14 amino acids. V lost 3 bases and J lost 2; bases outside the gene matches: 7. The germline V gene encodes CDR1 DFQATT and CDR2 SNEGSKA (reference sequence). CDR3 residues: CSARSDRPTYEQYF. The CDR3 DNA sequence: TGCAGTGCTAGGTCGGACAGGCCTACCTACGAGCAGTACTTC.

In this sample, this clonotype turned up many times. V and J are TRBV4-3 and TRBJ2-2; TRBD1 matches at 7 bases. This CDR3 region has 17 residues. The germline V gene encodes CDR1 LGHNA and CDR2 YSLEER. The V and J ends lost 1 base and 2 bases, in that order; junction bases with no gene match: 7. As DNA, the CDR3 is TGCGCCAGCAGCCAAGGGGCGTCAGGGGGAAACACCGGGGAGCTGTTTTTT. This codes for CASSQGASGGNTGELFF.

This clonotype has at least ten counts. The CDR3 DNA sequence: TGTGCCAGCAGCATGGGACTCCTCTCTGGGGCCAACGTCCTGACTTTC. Encoded protein: CASSMGLLSGANVLTF. The V and J genes are TRBV7-2 and TRBJ2-6; possibly TRBD2 for D (6 bases). The germline gives CDR1 SGHTA, CDR2 FQGNSA. The CDR3 has 16 residues. V lost 5 bases, J lost 0 bases, and 11 bases lay in between.

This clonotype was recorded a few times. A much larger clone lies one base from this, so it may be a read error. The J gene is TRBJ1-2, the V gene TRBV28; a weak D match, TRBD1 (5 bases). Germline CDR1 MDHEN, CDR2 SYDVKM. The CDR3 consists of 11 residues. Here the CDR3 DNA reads TGTGACTCAGGGCTCGACTATGGCTACACCTTC. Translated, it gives CDSGLDYGYTF.

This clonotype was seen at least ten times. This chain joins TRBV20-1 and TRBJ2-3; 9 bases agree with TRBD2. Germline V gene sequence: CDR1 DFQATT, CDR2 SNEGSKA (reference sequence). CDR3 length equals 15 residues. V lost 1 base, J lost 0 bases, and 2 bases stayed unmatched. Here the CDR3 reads CSARGSGGSTDTQYF. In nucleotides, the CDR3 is TGCAGTGCTAGAGGAAGCGGGGGGAGCACAGATACGCAGTATTTT.

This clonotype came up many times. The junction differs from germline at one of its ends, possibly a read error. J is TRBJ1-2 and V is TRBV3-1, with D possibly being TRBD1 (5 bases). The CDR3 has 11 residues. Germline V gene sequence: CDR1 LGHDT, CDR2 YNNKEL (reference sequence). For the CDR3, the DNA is TGTGCCAGCAGCCAAGATAAGGGGCAGATCTTC. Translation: CASSQDKGQIF.

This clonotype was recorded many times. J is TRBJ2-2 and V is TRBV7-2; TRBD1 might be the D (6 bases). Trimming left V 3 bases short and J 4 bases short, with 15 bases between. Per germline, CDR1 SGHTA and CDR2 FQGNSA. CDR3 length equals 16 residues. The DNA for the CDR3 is TGTGCCAGCAGCTTCTCCCCGGACAGTCCCACCGGGGAGCTGTTTTTT. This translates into CASSFSPDSPTGELFF.

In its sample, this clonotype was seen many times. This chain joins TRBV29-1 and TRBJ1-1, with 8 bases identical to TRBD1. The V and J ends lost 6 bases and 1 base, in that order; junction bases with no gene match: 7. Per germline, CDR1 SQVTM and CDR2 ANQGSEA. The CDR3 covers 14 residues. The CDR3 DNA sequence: TGCAGCGTGGACCGGACAGGGCGGAACACTGAAGCTTTCTTT. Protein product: CSVDRTGRNTEAFF.

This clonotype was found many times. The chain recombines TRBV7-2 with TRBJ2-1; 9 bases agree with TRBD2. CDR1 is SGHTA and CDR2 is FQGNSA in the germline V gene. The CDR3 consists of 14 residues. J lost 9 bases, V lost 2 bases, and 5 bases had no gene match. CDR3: CASSLKRGAIEQFF. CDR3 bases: TGTGCCAGCAGCTTAAAGCGGGGGGCAATTGAGCAGTTCTTC.

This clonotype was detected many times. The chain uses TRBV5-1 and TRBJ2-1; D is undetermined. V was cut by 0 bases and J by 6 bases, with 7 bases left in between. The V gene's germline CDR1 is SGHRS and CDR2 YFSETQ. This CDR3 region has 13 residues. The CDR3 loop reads CASSLANGNEQFF. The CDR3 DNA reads TGCGCCAGCAGCTTGGCCAATGGCAATGAGCAGTTCTTC.

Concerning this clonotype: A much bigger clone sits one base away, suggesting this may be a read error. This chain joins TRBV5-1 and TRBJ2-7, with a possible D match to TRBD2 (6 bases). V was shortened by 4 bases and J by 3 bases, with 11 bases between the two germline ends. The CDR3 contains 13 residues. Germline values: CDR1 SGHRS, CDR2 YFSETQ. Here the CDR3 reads CASSLEEGYEQYF. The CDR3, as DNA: TGCGCCAGCAGCCTGGAGGAGGGCTACGAGCAGTACTTC.

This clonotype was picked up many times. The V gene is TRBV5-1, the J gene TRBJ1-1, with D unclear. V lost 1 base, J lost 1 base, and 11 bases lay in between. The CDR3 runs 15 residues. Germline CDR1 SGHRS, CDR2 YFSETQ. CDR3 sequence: CASSLLAQRNTEAFF. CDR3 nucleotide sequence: TGCGCCAGCAGCTTGTTGGCTCAGAGGAACACTGAAGCTTTCTTT.

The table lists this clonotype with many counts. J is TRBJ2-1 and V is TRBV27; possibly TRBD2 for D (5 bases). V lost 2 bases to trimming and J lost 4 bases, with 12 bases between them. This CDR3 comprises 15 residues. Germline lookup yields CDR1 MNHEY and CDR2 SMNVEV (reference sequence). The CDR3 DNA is TGTGCCAGCAGTTTAGGGCTGAGGGAATACAATGAGCAGTTCTTC. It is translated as CASSLGLREYNEQFF.

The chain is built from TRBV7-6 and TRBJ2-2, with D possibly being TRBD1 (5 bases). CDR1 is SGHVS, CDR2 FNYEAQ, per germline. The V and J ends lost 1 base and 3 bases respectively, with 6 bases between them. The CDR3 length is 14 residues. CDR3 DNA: TGTGCCAGCAGCTTAGTCAGGGACACCGGGGAGCTGTTTTTT. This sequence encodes CASSLVRDTGELFF.